This T cell receptor beta chain was obtained from a study of blood T cell repertoires in COVID-19. About the research overall: Specimens from acute and convalescent COVID-19 originated in the United States, Italy and Spain. Nucleic acid was either cDNA or gDNA, and it came from T cells, B-cell-depleted T cells, or PBMCs.

The CDR3 has 13 amino acids. Per the original data handling: The assay estimated nucleated cells by amplifying reference gene primers. This table comes from immunoSEQ multiplex PCR, and its TCRdb copy is limited to in-frame clones, with some not included. V and J calls and clone size come straight from that table; D and trimming were deduced from the DNA. The table lists some 51,000 clones, 85% to 95% of them singletons. This chain joins TRBV1 and TRBJ1-6. TRBV1 counts as a pseudogene. The source material was peripheral blood. This clonotype originated in a man between 45 and 60 years old with acute or convalescent COVID-19. The CDR3 coding sequence is TGCACCAGCAGCCAAGTATTAAATTCACCCCTCCACTTT. This encodes CTSSQVLNSPLHF.